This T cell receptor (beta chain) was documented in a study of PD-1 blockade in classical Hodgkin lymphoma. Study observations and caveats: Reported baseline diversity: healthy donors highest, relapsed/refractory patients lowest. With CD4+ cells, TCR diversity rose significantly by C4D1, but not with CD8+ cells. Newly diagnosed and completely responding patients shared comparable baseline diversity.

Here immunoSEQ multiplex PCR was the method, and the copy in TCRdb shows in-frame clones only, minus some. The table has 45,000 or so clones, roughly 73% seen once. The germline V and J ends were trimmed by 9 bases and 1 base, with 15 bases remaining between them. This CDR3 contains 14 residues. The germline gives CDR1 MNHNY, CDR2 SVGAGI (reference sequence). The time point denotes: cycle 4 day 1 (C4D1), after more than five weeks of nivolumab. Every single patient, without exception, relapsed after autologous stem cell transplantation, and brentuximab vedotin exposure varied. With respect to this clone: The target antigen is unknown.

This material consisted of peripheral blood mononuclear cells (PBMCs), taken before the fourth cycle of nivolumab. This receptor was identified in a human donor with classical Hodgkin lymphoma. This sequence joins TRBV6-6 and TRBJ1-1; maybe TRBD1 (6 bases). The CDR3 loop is CASKETGTNTEAFF. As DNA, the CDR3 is TGTGCCAGTAAGGAGACAGGAACGAACACTGAAGCTTTCTTT.